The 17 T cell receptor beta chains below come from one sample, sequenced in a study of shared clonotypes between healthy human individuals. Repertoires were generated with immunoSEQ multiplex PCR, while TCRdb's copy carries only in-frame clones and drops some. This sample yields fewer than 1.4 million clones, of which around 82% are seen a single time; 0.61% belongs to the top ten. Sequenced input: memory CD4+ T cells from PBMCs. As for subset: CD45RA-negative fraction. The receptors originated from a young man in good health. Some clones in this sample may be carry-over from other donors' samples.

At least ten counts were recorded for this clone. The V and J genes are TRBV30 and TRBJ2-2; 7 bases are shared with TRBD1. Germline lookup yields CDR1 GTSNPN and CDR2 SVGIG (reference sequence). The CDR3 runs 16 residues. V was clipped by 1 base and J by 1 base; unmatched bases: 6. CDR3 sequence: CAWSGDRLLNTGELFF. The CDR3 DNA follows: TGTGCCTGGAGTGGGGACAGACTATTGAACACCGGGGAGCTGTTTTTT.

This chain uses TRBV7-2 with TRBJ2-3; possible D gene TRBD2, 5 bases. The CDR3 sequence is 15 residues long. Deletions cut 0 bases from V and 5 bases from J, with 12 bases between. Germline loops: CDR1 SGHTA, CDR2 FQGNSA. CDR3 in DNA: TGTGCCAGCAGCTTAGCAGTCGGTGCGGGAGATACGCAGTATTTT. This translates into CASSLAVGAGDTQYF. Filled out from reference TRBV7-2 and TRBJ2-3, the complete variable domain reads GAGVSQSPSNKVTEKGKDVELRCDPISGHTALYWYRQSLGQGLEFLIYFQGNSAPDKSGLPSDRFSAERTGGSVSTLTIQRTQQEDSAVYLCASSLAVGAGDTQYFGPGTRLTVL.

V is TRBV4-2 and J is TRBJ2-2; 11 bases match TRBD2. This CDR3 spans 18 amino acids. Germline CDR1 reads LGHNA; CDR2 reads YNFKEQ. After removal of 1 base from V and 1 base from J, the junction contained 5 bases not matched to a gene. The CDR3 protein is CASSQVSLAGGNTGELFF. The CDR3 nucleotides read TGTGCCAGCAGCCAAGTCAGTCTAGCGGGGGGGAACACCGGGGAGCTGTTTTTT.

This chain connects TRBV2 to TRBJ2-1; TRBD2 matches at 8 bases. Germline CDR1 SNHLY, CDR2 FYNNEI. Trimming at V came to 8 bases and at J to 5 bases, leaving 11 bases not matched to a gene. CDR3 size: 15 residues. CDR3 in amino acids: CASPFPGTRNNEQFF. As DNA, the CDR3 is TGTGCCAGCCCCTTTCCCGGGACTAGAAACAATGAGCAGTTCTTC.

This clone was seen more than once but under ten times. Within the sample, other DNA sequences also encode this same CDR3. This CDR3 reads CASSPRTGGTDTQYF. As DNA, the CDR3 is TGTGCCAGCAGCCCTAGGACAGGGGGCACAGATACGCAGTATTTT. The chain joins TRBV5-6 to TRBJ2-3, with 9 bases aligning to TRBD1. The CDR3 totals 15 residues. CDR1 is SGHDT, CDR2 YYEEEE, per germline. The V and J ends lost 4 bases and 1 base, in that order; junction bases with no gene match: 4.

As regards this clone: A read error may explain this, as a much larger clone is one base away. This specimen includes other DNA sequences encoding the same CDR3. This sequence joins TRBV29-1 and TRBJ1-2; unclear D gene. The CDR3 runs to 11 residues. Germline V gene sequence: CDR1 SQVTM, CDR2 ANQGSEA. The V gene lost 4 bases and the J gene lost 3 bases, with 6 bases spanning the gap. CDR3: CSVGQDYGYTF. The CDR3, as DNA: TGCAGCGTTGGGCAGGACTATGGCTACACCTTC.

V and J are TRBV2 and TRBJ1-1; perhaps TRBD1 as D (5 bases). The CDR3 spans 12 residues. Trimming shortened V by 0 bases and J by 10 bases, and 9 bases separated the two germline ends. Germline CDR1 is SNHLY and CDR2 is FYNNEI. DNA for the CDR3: TGTGCCAGCAGTGAAGCGCGGGGCGGAGCTTTCTTT. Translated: CASSEARGGAFF.

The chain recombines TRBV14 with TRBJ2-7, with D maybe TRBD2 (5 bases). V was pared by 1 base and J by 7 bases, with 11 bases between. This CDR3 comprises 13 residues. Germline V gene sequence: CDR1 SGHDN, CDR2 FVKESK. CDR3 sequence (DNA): TGTGCCAGCAGCCAAGGGGTCGAGGGAGAGCAGTACTTC. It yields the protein CASSQGVEGEQYF.

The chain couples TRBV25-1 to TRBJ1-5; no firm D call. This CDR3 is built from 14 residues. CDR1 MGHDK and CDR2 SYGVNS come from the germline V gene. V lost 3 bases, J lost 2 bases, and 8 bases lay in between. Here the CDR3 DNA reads TGTGCCAGCAGTGAGGGTTTCGGCAATCAGCCCCAGCATTTT. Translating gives CASSEGFGNQPQHF.

CDR3 sequence: CASSPPSGRASPWFF. The CDR3 DNA reads as TGCGCCAGCAGCCCTCCTAGCGGGAGGGCCTCGCCGTGGTTCTTC. The chain recombines TRBV5-1 with TRBJ2-1; 12 bases line up with TRBD2. The CDR3 is made up of 15 amino acids. In germline, CDR1 is SGHRS, CDR2 YFSETQ. V shed 4 bases, J shed 15 bases, and the junction held 14 bases outside the gene matches. Filled out from reference TRBV5-1 and TRBJ2-1, the complete variable domain reads KAGVTQTPRYLIKTRGQQVTLSCSPISGHRSVSWYQQTPGQGLQFLFEYFSETQRNKGNFPGRFSGRQFSNSRSEMNVSTLELGDSALYLCASSPPSGRASPWFFGPGTRLTVL.

The CDR3 region has the DNA TGTGCCACCAGAGCTGACGGACTAGCGGGGGGGCGAGATACGCAGTATTTT. Its protein product is CATRADGLAGGRDTQYF. V gene TRBV10-3 combines with J gene TRBJ2-3; 15 nucleotides match TRBD2. Germline lookup yields CDR1 ENHRY and CDR2 SYGVKD. The V gene end was trimmed by 10 bases and the J gene end by 5 bases; junction bases not matched to a gene: 13. The CDR3 extends over 17 amino acids.

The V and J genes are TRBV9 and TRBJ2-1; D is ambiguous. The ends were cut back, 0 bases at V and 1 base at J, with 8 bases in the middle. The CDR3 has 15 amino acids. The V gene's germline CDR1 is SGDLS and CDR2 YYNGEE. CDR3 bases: TGTGCCAGCAGCGTAGTTGGGCAGTCCTACAATGAGCAGTTCTTC. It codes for CASSVVGQSYNEQFF.

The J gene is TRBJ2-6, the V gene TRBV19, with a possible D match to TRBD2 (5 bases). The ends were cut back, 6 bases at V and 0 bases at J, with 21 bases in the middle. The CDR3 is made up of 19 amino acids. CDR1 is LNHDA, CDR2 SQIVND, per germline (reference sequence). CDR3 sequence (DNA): TGTGCCAGTAGCGAGGGAGCGCCCCGTATTATCTCTGGGGCCAACGTCCTGACTTTC. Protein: CASSEGAPRIISGANVLTF.

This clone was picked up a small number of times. CDR3 DNA sequence: TGTGCCAGCAGCTTTGGACTAGCGGAGGAGGACGAGCAGTACTTC. This encodes CASSFGLAEEDEQYF. The chain recombines TRBV5-4 with TRBJ2-7, with 10 bases fitting TRBD2. CDR1 SGHNT and CDR2 YYREEE come from the germline V gene (reference sequence). V shed 2 bases and J 5 bases; nucleotides not matched to a gene: 7. This CDR3 has 15 residues. Variable domain in full (rest from reference TRBV5-4 and TRBJ2-7): ETGVTQSPTHLIKTRGQQVTLRCSSQSGHNTVSWYQQALGQGPQFIFQYYREEENGRGNFPPRFSGLQFPNYSSELNVNALELDDSALYLCASSFGLAEEDEQYFGPGTRLTVT.

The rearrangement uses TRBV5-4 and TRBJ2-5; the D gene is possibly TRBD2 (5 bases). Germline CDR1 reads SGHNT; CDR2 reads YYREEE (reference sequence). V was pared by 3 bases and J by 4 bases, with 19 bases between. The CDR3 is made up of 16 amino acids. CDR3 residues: CASSWTSGIEGETQYF. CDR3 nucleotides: TGTGCCAGCAGCTGGACGTCGGGGATTGAGGGAGAGACCCAGTACTTC.

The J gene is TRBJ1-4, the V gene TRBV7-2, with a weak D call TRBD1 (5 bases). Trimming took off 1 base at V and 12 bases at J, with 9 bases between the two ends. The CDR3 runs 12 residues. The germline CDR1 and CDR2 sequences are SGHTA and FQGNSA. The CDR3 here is CASSLEGVELFF. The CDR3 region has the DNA TGTGCCAGCAGCTTAGAAGGGGTCGAACTGTTTTTT.

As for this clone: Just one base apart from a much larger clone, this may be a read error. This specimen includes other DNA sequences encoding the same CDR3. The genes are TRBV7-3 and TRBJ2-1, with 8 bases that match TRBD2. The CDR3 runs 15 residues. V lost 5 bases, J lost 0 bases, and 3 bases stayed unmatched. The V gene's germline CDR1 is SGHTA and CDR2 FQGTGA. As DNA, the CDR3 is TGTGCCAGCAGCCCCCTAGCGGGCTCCTACAATGAGCAGTTCTTC. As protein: CASSPLAGSYNEQFF.